The rows below give T cell receptor beta chains drawn from one sample of a study of Ad26.COV2.S vaccination and SARS-CoV-2 variants. Produced via immunoSEQ multiplex PCR; TCRdb's table is partial and in-frame only. The sample holds about 680,000 clones, around 92% seen once. This sample comprised peripheral blood, obtained in a trial of Ad26.COV2.S vaccine versus placebo. These receptors all come from a person aged 18-60 years who received the Ad26.COV2.S COVID-19 vaccine or a placebo. Both conserved end residues are part of each CDR3. The D gene is left open where the match is weak. Not all rows give a size; the values are once, few, many and, for expanded clones, a class.

clone_size d_call j_call v_call cdr3_aa cdr3_nt
- - TRBJ2-1 TRBV7-9 CASSLGGTAYNEQFF TGTGCCAGCAGCCTTGGGGGGACAGCTTACAATGAGCAGTTCTTC
- - TRBJ2-5 TRBV6-2/TRBV6-3 CASSYLRGDETQYF TGTGCCAGCAGTTACCTTCGGGGAGACGAGACCCAGTACTTC
once - TRBJ1-6 TRBV15 CATSRDRGWNSPLHF TGTGCCACCAGCAGAGACAGGGGCTGGAATTCACCCCTCCACTTT
- - TRBJ2-5 TRBV7-2 CASSSRSDIQETQYF TGTGCCAGCAGCTCCCGGAGCGACATCCAAGAGACCCAGTACTTC
- - TRBJ2-1 TRBV29-1 CSVAGRLAKFGEQFF TGCAGCGTTGCGGGGCGTCTAGCGAAATTTGGTGAGCAGTTCTTC
- - TRBJ2-5 TRBV11-1 CASKGETQYF TGTGCCAGCAAGGGAGAGACCCAGTACTTC
- TRBD2 TRBJ2-1 TRBV4-2 CASSQGSAGGAYNEQFF TGTGCCAGCAGCCAAGGTAGCGCGGGGGGCGCCTACAATGAGCAGTTCTTC
- - TRBJ2-7 TRBV18 CASSPSGTPTYEQYF TGTGCCAGCTCACCTTCGGGCACCCCCACCTACGAGCAGTACTTC
- - TRBJ1-6 TRBV7-8 CASSLWGNSPLHF TGTGCCAGCAGCTTATGGGGGAATTCACCCCTCCACTTT
- TRBD2 TRBJ2-3 TRBV11-2 CASSIEGLRTDTQYF TGTGCCAGCAGCATCGAGGGACTACGTACAGATACGCAGTATTTT
- TRBD1 TRBJ2-7 TRBV24-1 CATTYRDRPYEQYF TGTGCCACCACATACCGGGACAGACCCTACGAGCAGTACTTC
- TRBD1 TRBJ1-2 TRBV19 CASNRQGPSYGYTF TGTGCCAGTAACCGACAGGGCCCGTCCTATGGCTACACCTTC
- - TRBJ2-3 TRBV30 CASPRQGSADTQYF TGTGCCTCCCCTCGCCAGGGTAGTGCGGATACGCAGTATTTT
- - TRBJ1-1 TRBV27 CASSLRGTNTEAFF TGTGCCAGCAGTTTGAGGGGAACGAACACTGAAGCTTTCTTT
- - TRBJ2-4 TRBV5-5 CASSLWGTQNIQYF TGTGCCAGCAGCTTGTGGGGCACCCAAAACATTCAGTACTTC